The clone carrying this T cell receptor (beta chain) has only one observation. The antigen remains undetermined. The CDR3 totals 14 residues. The V gene's germline CDR1 is SGHDN and CDR2 FVKESK. V was pared by 4 bases and J by 5 bases, with 5 bases of the junction left unmatched. This entry comes from a study of PD-1 blockade in classical Hodgkin lymphoma. Broader study findings: Sources of repertoire differences remain undefined, possibly disease activity or prior therapy.

Each and every patient relapsed after autologous stem cell transplantation, and patients got differing brentuximab vedotin exposure. The data were produced by immunoSEQ multiplex PCR, yet TCRdb's version contains in-frame clones alone and is incomplete. The sample has almost 100,000 clones; over 85% are singletons. The chain links TRBV14 to TRBJ2-5; TRBD1 matches at 9 bases. This receptor was identified in a human donor with classical Hodgkin lymphoma. Here the sequenced sample was peripheral blood mononuclear cells (PBMCs), taken at baseline. CDR3: CASSRDREGETQYF. CDR3 in DNA: TGTGCCAGCAGCCGGGACAGGGAGGGGGAGACCCAGTACTTC.